Below are 4 T cell receptor beta chains sequenced from a single sample in a study of blood T cell repertoires in COVID-19. Here immunoSEQ multiplex PCR was the method, and the copy in TCRdb shows in-frame clones only, minus some. The table records 270,000 or so clones, roughly 90% of them present only once. Sequenced input: peripheral blood. These receptors were obtained from a woman aged 40 to 50 who had recovered from COVID-19.

This chain uses TRBV19 with TRBJ1-6; D call uncertain. V lost 5 bases and J 7 bases, leaving 12 bases between the germline ends. CDR1 and CDR2 (germline): LNHDA, SQIVND (reference sequence). This CDR3 has 14 amino acids. DNA for the CDR3: TGTGCCAGTAGTCGCCCTATATCGAATTCACCCCTCCACTTT. Translating it yields CASSRPISNSPLHF.

The rearrangement joins TRBV28 to TRBJ2-7, with 7 bases fitting TRBD2. Germline values: CDR1 MDHEN, CDR2 SYDVKM. After removal of 4 bases from V and 5 bases from J, the junction contained 5 bases not matched to a gene. The length of the CDR3 is 13 residues. CDR3 in DNA: TGTGCCAGCAGTTCGGCGGGAGAAGACGAGCAGTACTTC. It is translated as CASSSAGEDEQYF.

This chain links TRBV11-3 with TRBJ2-7, with 11 bases identical to TRBD1. This CDR3 is built from 16 residues. In germline, CDR1 is SGHNT, CDR2 YENEEA. Trimming removed 3 bases from V and 2 bases from J; junction bases left unmatched: 6. CDR3 loop: CASSLERTGGTYEQYF. CDR3 DNA: TGTGCCAGCAGCTTGGAAAGGACAGGGGGCACCTACGAGCAGTACTTC.

V is TRBV2 and J is TRBJ2-1, with 7 bases identical to TRBD2. The V segment lost 7 bases and the J segment 7 bases; nucleotides outside the gene matches: 13. The CDR3 sequence is 15 residues long. Germline CDR1 reads SNHLY; CDR2 reads FYNNEI. The CDR3 sequence is CASKPAAGVGNEQFF. The CDR3 DNA reads as TGTGCCAGCAAACCAGCGGCGGGAGTGGGGAATGAGCAGTTCTTC.